This TCR beta chain was captured in a study of blood T cells in healthy people across ages. Then a second PCR, running roughly 7 to 11 cycles, was carried out with a sample-barcoded 5' primer and a J-beta primer mix. Template switching added a 12-random-nucleotide identifier to every cDNA molecule. Using its own MiXCR run on the 5' RACE reads, TCRdb lists one record per CDR3 protein. The table includes roughly 1.5 million distinct CDR3 sequences, 42% detected once. Regarding the study as a whole: PBMCs were not sorted, which prevented a conclusive comparison of naive versus antigen-experienced cells. The authors considered diversity estimates from one million T cells to be underestimates.

Germline V gene data show CDR1 as MGHRA and CDR2 as YSYEKL. With 3 bases clipped from V and 9 bases from J, the junction kept 13 bases outside the gene matches. The CDR3 spans 16 residues. This clonotype was detected only a few times. The antigen is undetermined. Specimen: blood. The chain employs TRBV4-1 and TRBJ2-4, with 8 bases lining up with TRBD1. The source of this sequence is a woman between 18 and 29 years old in good health. The CDR3: CASSQTDREVHRIQYF. CDR3 bases: TGCGCCAGCAGCCAGACGGACAGGGAGGTTCATCGCATTCAGTACTTC.